Ten or more counts support the clone carrying this TCR beta chain. This record belongs to a study of Graves' ophthalmopathy and Graves' hyperthyroidism. Trimming took off 2 bases at V and 1 base at J, with 12 bases between the two ends. Germline assignment: CDR1 SGHRS and CDR2 YFSETQ. This CDR3 has 15 amino acids. The TCR beta CDR3 regions underwent amplification from RNA transcripts. The authors performed first-round RT-PCR with HTBI primers and then a second-round multiplex PCR. Via MiXCR, TCRdb re-called the multiplex PCR reads, giving one row per CDR3 protein. In the table there are approximately 640,000 distinct CDR3 sequences, about two fifths of which are singletons.

V gene TRBV5-1 combines with J gene TRBJ1-2, with D uncertain. The sample comprised peripheral blood. This TCR came from an adult man with Graves' ophthalmopathy. In nucleotides, the CDR3 is TGCGCCAGCAGCTTTGGACGTAAAGATAACTATGGCTACACCTTC. Its protein is CASSFGRKDNYGYTF.